The sequence of this T cell receptor beta chain was determined in a study of blood T cell repertoires in COVID-19. Participant-given clinical history determined each cohort assignment. V lost 0 bases, J lost 2 bases, and 5 bases stayed unmatched. Germline V CDR1 and CDR2: LGHDT, YNNKEL (reference sequence). This CDR3 contains 18 residues. Authors' analysis steps: The authors estimated nucleated cell counts from reference gene primer amplification. TCRdb's copy holds only in-frame clones and misses some; the assay was immunoSEQ multiplex PCR. The V and J calls and clone size come from that table; D and trimming were worked out from the DNA. The repertoire consists of approximately 500,000 clones, with 70% to 90% occurring once and the leading ten covering 1.8%.

The TCR sequence derives from a woman aged 35 to 49 who had recovered from COVID-19. The specimen sequenced was PBMCs or T cells enriched from blood (not recorded which). The chain uses TRBV3-1 (or the pseudogene TRBV3-2) and TRBJ2-7; TRBD2 matches 15 bases. CDR3 in amino acids: CASSQEGLAGGLTYEQYF. The CDR3 DNA reads TGTGCCAGCAGCCAAGAGGGACTAGCGGGAGGACTTACCTACGAGCAGTACTTC.